This T cell receptor beta chain was identified in a study of metastatic and nonmetastatic thyroid tumors (dated by TCRdb to the early 2020s). As for the study more broadly: For patients with malignant and with benign thyroid disease, the researchers compared repertoires between peripheral blood samples and tumor or nodule tissue samples. Findings and caveats that apply to the study as a whole: In both blood and tumor samples, malignant tumors were reported to have significantly higher TCR beta diversity than benign nodules.

Receptor amplification or capture employed PCR. Sequencing was carried out with an Illumina HiSeq 4000. High-throughput sequencing was used to profile the TCR beta-chain CDR3 region of each patient. The authors processed their data as follows. A classifier to discriminate distant-metastatic papillary thyroid cancer patients was built from CDR3 differences across clinicopathological groups. Repertoire diversity was assessed with the Shannon index, and tumor-blood repertoire similarity with the Morisita-Horn index. TCRdb trimmed the raw reads at Q25, called clones with MiXCR and kept productive beta chains. TCRdb, not the original authors, processed these V and J calls. A total of roughly 16,000 clones appear in this sample, approximately 19% of them only once. Approximately 13% of the sample lies in the top ten. Notes on this clone: Its antigen is not yet known. At one end the junction does not follow the germline gene, possibly because of a read error.

No treatment had been received by any patient before thyroid surgery. Patient clinical samples collected from the early 2010s to the late 2010s were retrospectively analysed using T-cell receptor beta sequencing. Based on the germline V gene (reference sequence), the CDR1 and CDR2 sequences are LNHNV and YYDKDF. The CDR3 has 13 amino acids, counting the end cysteine and phenylalanine. The kept DNA is CDR3 alone, 39 bases in frame from the first base. The sample was blood. This clonotype originated in a female donor with papillary thyroid cancer or a benign thyroid nodule (not recorded which). Some clones in this sample may be carry-over from other donors' samples. In this chain, TRBV15 is recombined with TRBJ2-2; the D gene lacks a confident call. The nucleotide sequence is given as TGTGCCACCACTCAGAAGAACACAGGGGAGCTGTTTTTT. It specifies CATTQKNTGELFF.